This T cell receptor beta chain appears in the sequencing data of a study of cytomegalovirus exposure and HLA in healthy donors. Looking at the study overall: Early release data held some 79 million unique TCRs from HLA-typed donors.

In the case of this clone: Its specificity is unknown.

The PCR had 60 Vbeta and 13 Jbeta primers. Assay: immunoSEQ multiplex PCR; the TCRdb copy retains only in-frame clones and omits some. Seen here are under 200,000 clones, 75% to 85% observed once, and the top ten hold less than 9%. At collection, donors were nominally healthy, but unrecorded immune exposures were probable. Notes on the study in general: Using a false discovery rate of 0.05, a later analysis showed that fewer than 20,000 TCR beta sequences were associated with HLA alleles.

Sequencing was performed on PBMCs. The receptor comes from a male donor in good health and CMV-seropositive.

The CDR3: CASSLSAGAYEQYF. CDR3 coding DNA: TGTGCCAGCAGCCTGAGCGCAGGGGCCTACGAGCAGTACTTC. The chain has TRBV9 and TRBJ2-7; tentatively, D is TRBD1 (6 bases). This CDR3 region has 14 residues. Germline V gives CDR1 SGDLS, CDR2 YYNGEE. V lost 4 bases and J 2 bases, leaving 13 bases between the germline ends.